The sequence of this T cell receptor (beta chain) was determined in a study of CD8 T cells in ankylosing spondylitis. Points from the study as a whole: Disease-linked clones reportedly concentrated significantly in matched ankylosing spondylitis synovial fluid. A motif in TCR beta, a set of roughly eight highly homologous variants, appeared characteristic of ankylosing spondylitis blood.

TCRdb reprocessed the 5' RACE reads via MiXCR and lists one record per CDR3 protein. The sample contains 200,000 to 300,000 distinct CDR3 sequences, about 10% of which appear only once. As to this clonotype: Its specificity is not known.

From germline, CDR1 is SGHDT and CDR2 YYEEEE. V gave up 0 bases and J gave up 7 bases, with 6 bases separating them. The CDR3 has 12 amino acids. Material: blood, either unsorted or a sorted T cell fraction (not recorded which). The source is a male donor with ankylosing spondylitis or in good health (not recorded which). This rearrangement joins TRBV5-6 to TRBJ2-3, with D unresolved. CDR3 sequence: CASSLEAYTQYF. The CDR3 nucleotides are TGTGCCAGCAGCTTGGAGGCCTATACGCAGTATTTT.